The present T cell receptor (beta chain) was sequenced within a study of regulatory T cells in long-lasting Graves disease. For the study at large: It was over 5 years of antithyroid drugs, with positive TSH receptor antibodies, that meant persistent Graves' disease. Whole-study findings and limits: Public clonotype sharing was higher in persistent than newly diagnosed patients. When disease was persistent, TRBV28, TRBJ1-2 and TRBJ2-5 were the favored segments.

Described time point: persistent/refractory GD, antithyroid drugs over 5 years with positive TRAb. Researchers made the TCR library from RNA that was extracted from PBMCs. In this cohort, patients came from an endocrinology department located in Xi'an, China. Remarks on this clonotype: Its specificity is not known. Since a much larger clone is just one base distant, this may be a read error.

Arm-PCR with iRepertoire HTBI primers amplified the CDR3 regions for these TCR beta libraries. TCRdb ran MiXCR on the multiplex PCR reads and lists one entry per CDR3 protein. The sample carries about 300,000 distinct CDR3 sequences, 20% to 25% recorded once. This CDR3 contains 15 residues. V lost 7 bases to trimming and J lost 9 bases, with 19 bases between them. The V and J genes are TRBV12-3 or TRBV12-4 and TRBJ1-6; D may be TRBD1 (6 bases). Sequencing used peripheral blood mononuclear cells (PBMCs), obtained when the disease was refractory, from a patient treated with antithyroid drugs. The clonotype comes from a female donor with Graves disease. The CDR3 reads CASTQQQGMSSPLHF. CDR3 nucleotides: TGTGCCAGCACCCAACAACAGGGCATGAGTTCACCCCTCCACTTT.